These 31 T cell receptor beta chains share one sample of origin, sequenced in a study of shared clonotypes between healthy human individuals. Sequencing was performed with immunoSEQ multiplex PCR; in TCRdb, only in-frame clones are kept and a portion is missing. The table has 2 million to 2.5 million clones, approximately 96% seen once; the top ten hold around 0.13%. The specimen was naive CD4+ T cells sorted from blood. Subset given: CD45RA+ positively selected. These receptors were obtained from a man aged 18 to 30 in good health.

This chain uses TRBV28 with TRBJ2-1, with D possibly matching TRBD1 (5 bases). Germline values: CDR1 MDHEN, CDR2 SYDVKM. V was clipped by 6 bases and J by 0 bases, with 6 bases between them. There are 13 residues in the CDR3. This CDR3 is CASSDSSYNEQFF. The CDR3 nucleotides are TGTGCCAGCAGCGACAGCTCCTACAATGAGCAGTTCTTC.

The chain links TRBV5-8 to TRBJ2-1, with 10 bases aligning to TRBD2. The CDR3 runs to 15 residues. Germline CDR1 and CDR2: SGHTS and YDEGEE. V shed 4 bases, J shed 2 bases, and the junction held 3 bases outside the gene matches. The CDR3 loop is CASSTSGEPYNEQFF. Written as DNA, the CDR3 is TGTGCCAGCAGCACTAGCGGGGAGCCCTACAATGAGCAGTTCTTC.

The chain recombines TRBV5-1 with TRBJ2-3; 9 bases align to TRBD1. The CDR3 runs to 15 residues. Germline CDR1 and CDR2: SGHRS and YFSETQ. The V and J ends lost 4 bases and 3 bases, in that order; junction bases with no gene match: 6. The CDR3 here is CASSIGQGLTDTQYF. The CDR3 DNA reads TGCGCCAGCAGCATAGGACAGGGGTTGACAGATACGCAGTATTTT. The full variable domain, completed using reference TRBV5-1 and TRBJ2-3, is KAGVTQTPRYLIKTRGQQVTLSCSPISGHRSVSWYQQTPGQGLQFLFEYFSETQRNKGNFPGRFSGRQFSNSRSEMNVSTLELGDSALYLCASSIGQGLTDTQYFGPGTRLTVL.

J is TRBJ1-3 and V is TRBV6-1; 7 nucleotides agree with TRBD1. V lost 10 bases to trimming and J lost 0 bases; unmatched junction nucleotides: 9. The germline V gene encodes CDR1 MNHNS and CDR2 SASEGT. CDR3 size: 15 residues. CDR3 nucleotide sequence: TGTGCCACCATTCCCCGGGACAGCTCTGGAAACACCATATATTTT. Translated: CATIPRDSSGNTIYF.

V and J are TRBV6-5 and TRBJ1-2, with D perhaps TRBD1 (5 bases). Trimming removed 6 bases at V and 3 bases at J, with 14 bases between. Per the germline V gene, CDR1 is MNHEY and CDR2 is SVGAGI. The length of the CDR3 is 14 residues. In DNA, the CDR3 is TGTGCCAGCAGGCCCCCAGGGTATGACTATGGCTACACCTTC. This translates into CASRPPGYDYGYTF.

The V call is TRBV5-6, the J call TRBJ2-3; D unclear. Trimming removed 0 bases at V and 0 bases at J, with 8 bases between. CDR3 length: 15 residues. Per germline, CDR1 SGHDT and CDR2 YYEEEE. The CDR3 region is CASSLAVSSTDTQYF. CDR3 coding DNA: TGTGCCAGCAGCTTGGCGGTGTCAAGCACAGATACGCAGTATTTT.

This chain uses TRBV18 with TRBJ2-7; D might be TRBD1 (6 bases). This CDR3 is 14 amino acids long. The germline CDR1 and CDR2 sequences are KGHSH and LQKENI. Trimming shortened V by 4 bases and J by 2 bases, and 12 bases separated the two germline ends. CDR3 nucleotide sequence: TGTGCCAGCTCACAATCGACAGGTACCTACGAGCAGTACTTC. This gives the protein CASSQSTGTYEQYF.

CDR3 sequence (DNA): TGTGCCAGCAGCTCCGGGACAGGCTTTTTCCAAGAGACCCAGTACTTC. Translating it yields CASSSGTGFFQETQYF. The chain couples TRBV7-9 to TRBJ2-5; 8 bases map to TRBD1. There are 16 residues in the CDR3. The germline gives CDR1 SEHNR, CDR2 FQNEAQ (reference sequence). With V trimmed by 4 bases and J by 1 base, 8 bases remained unmatched.

This sequence joins TRBV7-2 and TRBJ1-1; 7 bases are shared with TRBD1. Germline CDR1 is SGHTA and CDR2 is FQGNSA. The CDR3 runs to 15 residues. After removal of 5 bases from V and 3 bases from J, the junction contained 9 bases not matched to a gene. The DNA of the CDR3 is TGTGCCAGCAGCCGTTTCCAGGGGGGTCACACTGAAGCTTTCTTT. Protein product: CASSRFQGGHTEAFF.

The chain uses TRBV5-1 and TRBJ2-2, with no clear D. V dropped 1 base and J dropped 0 bases, with 7 bases sitting between them. The CDR3 contains 15 residues. Germline assignment: CDR1 SGHRS and CDR2 YFSETQ. Here the CDR3 DNA reads TGCGCCAGCAGCTTGTCAACTTCGAACACCGGGGAGCTGTTTTTT. It encodes CASSLSTSNTGELFF.

The V call is TRBV18, the J call TRBJ2-4; TRBD2 matches 8 bases. The CDR3 length is 14 residues. CDR1 is KGHSH and CDR2 is LQKENI in the germline V gene. Unmatched junction bases numbered 3, after V lost 4 bases and J lost 4 bases. CDR3 sequence reads: CASSRREGKNIQYF. For the CDR3, the DNA is TGTGCCAGCTCACGACGGGAGGGGAAAAACATTCAGTACTTC.

The chain recombines TRBV7-9 with TRBJ1-5; TRBD1 is a possible D gene (6 bases). The CDR3 spans 12 residues. V was shortened by 4 bases and J by 9 bases, with 10 bases between the two germline ends. From germline, CDR1 is SEHNR and CDR2 FQNEAQ (reference sequence). CDR3 residues: CASSSGGAPQHF. The CDR3 nucleotides are TGTGCCAGCAGCTCGGGGGGGGCGCCCCAGCATTTT.

The chain carries TRBV7-2 and TRBJ1-3; D is ambiguous. Germline lookup yields CDR1 SGHTA and CDR2 FQGNSA. V was shortened by 5 bases and J by 0 bases, with 11 bases between the two germline ends. This CDR3 contains 15 residues. The CDR3 is CASSATKASGNTIYF. CDR3 DNA: TGTGCCAGCAGCGCGACCAAGGCCTCTGGAAACACCATATATTTT. The variable domain in full, with the rest retrieved from reference TRBV7-2 and TRBJ1-3, is GAGVSQSPSNKVTEKGKDVELRCDPISGHTALYWYRQSLGQGLEFLIYFQGNSAPDKSGLPSDRFSAERTGGSVSTLTIQRTQQEDSAVYLCASSATKASGNTIYFGEGSWLTVV.

The chain recombines TRBV27 with TRBJ2-7, with 10 bases matching TRBD2. This CDR3 is built from 15 residues. CDR1 is MNHEY, CDR2 SMNVEV, per germline (reference sequence). The V and J ends lost 2 bases and 3 bases, in that order; junction bases with no gene match: 4. CDR3 in amino acids: CASSLKASGGYEQYF. The DNA for the CDR3 is TGTGCCAGCAGTTTAAAGGCTAGCGGGGGCTACGAGCAGTACTTC.

A note on this clone: The same CDR3 is also encoded by other DNA sequences in this sample. The chain carries TRBV5-4 and TRBJ2-5; 12 positions match TRBD2. This CDR3 has 15 amino acids. Trimming cost V 1 base and J 5 bases; bases outside gene matches: 3. Germline V gene data show CDR1 as SGHNT and CDR2 as YYREEE (reference sequence). CDR3 in DNA: TGTGCCAGCAGCTTGAGACTAGCGGGAGTTGAGACCCAGTACTTC. Protein: CASSLRLAGVETQYF.

V usage is TRBV1 and J usage is TRBJ2-3; no DNA check was done on the table's D call, TRBD2. TRBV1 is classified as a pseudogene. The CDR3 is made up of 17 amino acids. CDR3 protein: CTSSSPTSESSTDTQYF. The CDR3 nucleotides read TGCACCAGCAGCTCCCCGACTAGCGAATCAAGCACAGATACGCAGTATTTT.

V and J are TRBV28 and TRBJ2-7; a weak D match, TRBD1 (5 bases). Germline values: CDR1 MDHEN, CDR2 SYDVKM. V was shortened by 1 base and J by 3 bases, with 13 bases between the two germline ends. The CDR3 consists of 15 residues. CDR3 residues: CASSLSRPGYYEQYF. The CDR3, as DNA: TGTGCCAGCAGTTTATCCCGCCCAGGGTACTACGAGCAGTACTTC.

This sequence joins TRBV7-2 and TRBJ2-5; D uncertain. Trimming removed 1 base at V and 5 bases at J, with 5 bases between. The length of the CDR3 is 12 residues. Germline-derived CDR1 and CDR2 are SGHTA and FQGNSA. The chain's CDR3 is CASSLEAETQYF. CDR3 bases: TGTGCCAGCAGCTTAGAGGCGGAGACCCAGTACTTC.

This sequence joins TRBV6-5 and TRBJ2-7, with D possibly matching TRBD1 (6 bases). The V and J ends lost 5 bases and 2 bases respectively, with 16 bases between them. Germline V gene lookup returns CDR1 MNHEY and CDR2 SVGAGI. The CDR3 has 15 residues. This CDR3 reads CASSSIGGPTYEQYF. The CDR3 bases are TGTGCCAGCAGTAGCATAGGGGGACCCACCTACGAGCAGTACTTC.

The chain is built from TRBV25-1 and TRBJ1-2, with D possibly being TRBD1 (6 bases). The germline CDR1 and CDR2 sequences are MGHDK and SYGVNS. Trimming pared 6 bases from V and 1 base from J, leaving 12 bases between. CDR3 length: 14 amino acids. CDR3: CASSADRYNYGYTF. In DNA, the CDR3 is TGTGCCAGCAGCGCGGACAGATATAACTATGGCTACACCTTC.

This chain joins TRBV30 and TRBJ1-4, with 9 bases fitting TRBD1. Germline CDR1 reads GTSNPN; CDR2 reads SVGIG (reference sequence). The length of the CDR3 is 16 residues. Unmatched junction bases numbered 9, after V lost 0 bases and J lost 7 bases. CDR3 amino acids: CAWSVRSTGGSEKLFF. CDR3 coding DNA: TGTGCCTGGAGTGTACGATCGACAGGGGGTAGTGAAAAACTGTTTTTT.

The chain joins TRBV10-1 to TRBJ2-2; D unclear. The V gene lost 4 bases and the J gene lost 1 base, with 7 bases spanning the gap. CDR1 is WNHNN, CDR2 SYGVQD, per germline (reference sequence). This CDR3 has 14 amino acids. CDR3 sequence reads: CASSVRQNTGELFF. The DNA for the CDR3 is TGCGCCAGCAGTGTAAGACAGAACACCGGGGAGCTGTTTTTT.

The chain carries TRBV5-5 and TRBJ2-7; D perhaps matches TRBD2 (7 bases). The germline V and J ends were trimmed by 0 bases and 4 bases, with 11 bases remaining between them. Germline V gene sequence: CDR1 SGHKS, CDR2 YYEKEE (reference sequence). This CDR3 region has 14 residues. The CDR3 region has the DNA TGTGCCAGCAGCTTGGTCGGGGGGCTGTACGAGCAGTACTTC. Amino acids: CASSLVGGLYEQYF. The whole variable domain, remainder taken from reference TRBV5-5 and TRBJ2-7, is DAGVTQSPTHLIKTRGQQVTLRCSPISGHKSVSWYQQVLGQGPQFIFQYYEKEERGRGNFPDRFSARQFPNYSSELNVNALLLGDSALYLCASSLVGGLYEQYFGPGTRLTVT.

V usage is TRBV11-2 and J usage is TRBJ2-1; unclear D gene. The germline gives CDR1 SGHAT, CDR2 FQNNGV. The CDR3 has 13 amino acids. V lost 3 bases and J 15 bases, leaving 18 bases between the germline ends. CDR3 loop: CASSLGPSLGLFF. Written as DNA, the CDR3 is TGTGCCAGCAGCTTGGGCCCTAGTCTAGGCCTGTTCTTC.

This chain joins TRBV11-2 and TRBJ2-3, with D perhaps matching TRBD2 (5 bases). V lost 5 bases, J lost 2 bases, and 11 bases lay in between. The CDR3 loop spans 14 amino acids. CDR1 and CDR2 (germline): SGHAT, FQNNGV. Written as DNA, the CDR3 is TGTGCCAGCAGCCCTGGACTTTTCACAGATACGCAGTATTTT. Translation: CASSPGLFTDTQYF.

The chain couples TRBV28 to TRBJ1-4; D is perhaps TRBD1 (5 bases). This CDR3 spans 17 amino acids. V shed 3 bases and J shed 5 bases, with 19 bases lying between them. CDR1 is MDHEN and CDR2 is SYDVKM in the germline V gene. The CDR3 region has the DNA TGTGCCAGCAGTTTTATATTGCTTGGGGACGCCAATGAAAAACTGTTTTTT. As protein: CASSFILLGDANEKLFF. Looking up the rest from reference TRBV28 and TRBJ1-4 gives the full variable domain: DVKVTQSSRYLVKRTGEKVFLECVQDMDHENMFWYRQDPGLGLRLIYFSYDVKMKEKGDIPEGYSVSREKKERFSLILESASTNQTSMYLCASSFILLGDANEKLFFGSGTQLSVL.

The genes are TRBV6-5 and TRBJ2-7, with TRBD1 matching 8 bases. Trimming cost V 7 bases and J 6 bases; bases outside gene matches: 8. The length of the CDR3 is 13 residues. Germline-derived CDR1 and CDR2 are MNHEY and SVGAGI. The CDR3 loop is CASTGHDRGEQYF. The CDR3 nucleotides are TGTGCCAGCACTGGACATGACAGGGGCGAGCAGTACTTC.

This chain joins TRBV2 and TRBJ1-2; TRBD1 agrees at 8 bases. V gave up 7 bases and J gave up 8 bases; unmatched junction bases: 6. Germline V gene sequence: CDR1 SNHLY, CDR2 FYNNEI. This CDR3 is 12 amino acids long. The CDR3 region has the DNA TGTGCCAGCACCCAGGGGGCGAACGGCTACACCTTC. The encoded protein is CASTQGANGYTF.

The chain uses TRBV5-6 and TRBJ1-2; 8 nucleotides align to TRBD1. Germline trimming cut 4 bases from V and 1 base from J; bases unmatched to any gene: 9. This CDR3 region has 16 residues. From germline, CDR1 is SGHDT and CDR2 YYEEEE. CDR3 sequence reads: CASSGNTGGRNYGYTF. For the CDR3, the DNA is TGTGCCAGCAGCGGAAATACAGGGGGACGTAACTATGGCTACACCTTC. The whole variable domain, filled in from reference TRBV5-6 and TRBJ1-2, reads DAGVTQSPTHLIKTRGQQVTLRCSPKSGHDTVSWYQQALGQGPQFIFQYYEEEERQRGNFPDRFSGHQFPNYSSELNVNALLLGDSALYLCASSGNTGGRNYGYTFGSGTRLTVV.

This clone appeared a single time. Additional DNA sequences in this sample encode the identical CDR3. V usage is TRBV5-1 and J usage is TRBJ2-7; the match to TRBD1 covers 7 bases. Germline V gene lookup returns CDR1 SGHRS and CDR2 YFSETQ. The CDR3 sequence is 15 residues long. The J segment lost 0 bases and the V segment lost 4 bases, leaving 7 bases of the junction unmatched. The CDR3 sequence is CASSPLTGSSYEQYF. The DNA for the CDR3 is TGCGCCAGCAGCCCCTTGACAGGGAGCTCCTACGAGCAGTACTTC.

This clone was observed a few times. The genes are TRBV30 and TRBJ2-7; D gene uncertain. The length of the CDR3 is 11 residues. CDR1 is GTSNPN, CDR2 SVGIG, per germline (reference sequence). Deletions cut 4 bases from V and 2 bases from J, with 6 bases between. DNA for the CDR3: TGTGCCTGGAAACAGACCTACGAGCAGTACTTC. Amino acids: CAWKQTYEQYF.